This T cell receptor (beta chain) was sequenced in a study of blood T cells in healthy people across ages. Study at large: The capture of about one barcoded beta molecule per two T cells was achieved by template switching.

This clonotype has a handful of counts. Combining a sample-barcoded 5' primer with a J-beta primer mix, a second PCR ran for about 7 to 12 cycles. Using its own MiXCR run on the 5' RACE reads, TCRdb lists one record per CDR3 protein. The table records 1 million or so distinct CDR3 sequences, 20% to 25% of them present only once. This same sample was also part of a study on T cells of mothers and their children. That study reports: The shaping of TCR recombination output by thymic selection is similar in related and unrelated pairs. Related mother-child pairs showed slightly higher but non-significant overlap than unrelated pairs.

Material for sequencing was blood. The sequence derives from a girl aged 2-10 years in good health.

CDR3 nucleotide sequence: TGCGCCAGCAGCCAAGCCGGATGGGACACAGATACGCAGTATTTT. Protein sequence: CASSQAGWDTDTQYF. J is TRBJ2-3 and V is TRBV4-1, with D unclear. Germline CDR1 MGHRA, CDR2 YSYEKL. Trimming left V 1 base short and J 2 bases short, with 10 bases between. This CDR3 is built from 15 residues.